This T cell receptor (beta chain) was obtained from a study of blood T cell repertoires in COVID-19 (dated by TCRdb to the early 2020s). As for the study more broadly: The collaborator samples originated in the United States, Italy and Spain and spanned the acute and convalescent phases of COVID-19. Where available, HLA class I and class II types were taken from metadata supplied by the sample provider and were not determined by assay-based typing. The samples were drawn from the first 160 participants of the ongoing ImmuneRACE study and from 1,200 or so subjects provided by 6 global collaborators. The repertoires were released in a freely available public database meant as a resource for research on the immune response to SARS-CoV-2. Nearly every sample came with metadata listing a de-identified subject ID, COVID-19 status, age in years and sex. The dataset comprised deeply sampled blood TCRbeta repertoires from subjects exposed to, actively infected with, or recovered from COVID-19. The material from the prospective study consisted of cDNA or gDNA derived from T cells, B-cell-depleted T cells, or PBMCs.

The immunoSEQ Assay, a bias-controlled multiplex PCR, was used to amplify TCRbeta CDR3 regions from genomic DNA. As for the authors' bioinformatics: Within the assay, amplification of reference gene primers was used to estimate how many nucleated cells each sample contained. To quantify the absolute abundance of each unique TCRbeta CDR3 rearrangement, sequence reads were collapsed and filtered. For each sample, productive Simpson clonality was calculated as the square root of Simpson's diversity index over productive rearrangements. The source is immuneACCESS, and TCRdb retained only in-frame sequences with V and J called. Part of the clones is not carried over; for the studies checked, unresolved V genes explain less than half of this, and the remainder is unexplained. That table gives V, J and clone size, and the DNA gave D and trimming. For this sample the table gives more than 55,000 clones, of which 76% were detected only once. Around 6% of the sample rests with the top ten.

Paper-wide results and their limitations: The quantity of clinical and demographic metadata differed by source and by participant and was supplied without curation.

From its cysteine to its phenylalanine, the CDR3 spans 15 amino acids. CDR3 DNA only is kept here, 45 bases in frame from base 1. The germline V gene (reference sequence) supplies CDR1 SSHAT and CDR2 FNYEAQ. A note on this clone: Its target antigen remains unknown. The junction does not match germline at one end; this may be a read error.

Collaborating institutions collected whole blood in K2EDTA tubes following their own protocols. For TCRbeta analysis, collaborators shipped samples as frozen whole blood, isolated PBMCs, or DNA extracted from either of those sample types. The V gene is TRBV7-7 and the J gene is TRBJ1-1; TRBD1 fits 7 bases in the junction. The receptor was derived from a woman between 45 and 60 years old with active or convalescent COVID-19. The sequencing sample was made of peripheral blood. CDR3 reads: CASTIWRQGTTEAFF. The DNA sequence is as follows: TGTGCTAGCACCATCTGGCGACAGGGAACCACTGAAGCTTTCTTT.